This TCR beta chain derives from a study of blood T cell repertoires in COVID-19. Generated by immunoSEQ multiplex PCR, the TCRdb table keeps only in-frame clones and is missing some. This sample has 90,000 or so clones, with 70% to 90% found just once. The CDR3 extends over 16 amino acids. J gave up 0 bases and V 3 bases, and 7 bases lay outside the gene matches. CDR1 is GTSNPN, CDR2 SVGIG, per germline (reference sequence). The clonotype originates from a man aged 60 to 69 with acute or convalescent COVID-19. The chain joins TRBV30 to TRBJ2-2; TRBD1 agrees at 7 bases. Sequencing input: peripheral blood. DNA for the CDR3: TGTGCCTGGAGCTTCAGGGGGATCGCGAACACCGGGGAGCTGTTTTTT. Amino acid sequence: CAWSFRGIANTGELFF.